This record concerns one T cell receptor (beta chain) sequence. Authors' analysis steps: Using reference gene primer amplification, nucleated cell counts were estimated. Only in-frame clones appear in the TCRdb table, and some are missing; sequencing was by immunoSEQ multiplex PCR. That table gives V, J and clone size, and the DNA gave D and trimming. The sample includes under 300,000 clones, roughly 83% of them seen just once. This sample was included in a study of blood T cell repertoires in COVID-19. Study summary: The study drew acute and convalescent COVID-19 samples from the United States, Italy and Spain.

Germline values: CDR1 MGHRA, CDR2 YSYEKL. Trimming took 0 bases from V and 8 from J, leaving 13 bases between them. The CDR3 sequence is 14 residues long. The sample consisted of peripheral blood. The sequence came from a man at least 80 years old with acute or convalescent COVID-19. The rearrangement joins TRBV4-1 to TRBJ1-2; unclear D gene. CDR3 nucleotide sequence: TGCGCCAGCAGCCAAGATCACGGGTATCAGGGCTACACCTTC. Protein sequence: CASSQDHGYQGYTF.